This T cell receptor (beta chain) came from a study of beta chain features in type 1 diabetes. Study-wide results and limits: TCRB CDR3s were moderately but significantly shorter in Type 1 diabetes patients in all four CD4+ subsets.

V shed 3 bases and J shed 0 bases, with 12 bases lying between them. This CDR3 has 16 residues. Per germline, CDR1 WSHSY and CDR2 SAAADI. Of the isolated RNA, all was reverse transcribed, and so the sequenced material was expressed TCRB transcripts. The average read count of naive, central memory and regulatory T cell samples was approximately 3.5 million. The assay was immunoSEQ multiplex PCR, and TCRdb's table has in-frame clones only and misses some. The sample includes under 300,000 clones, around 13% of them seen just once. Donors contributed one heparinised blood draw apiece, averaging around 120 mL. This clone turned up a few times. The antigen is unknown.

The chain couples TRBV10-2 to TRBJ1-5; a weak D match, TRBD1 (6 bases). The source material was naive CD4+ T cells from blood. The sequence came from a man under 40 with type 1 diabetes. Here the CDR3 reads CASSDLQGDSNQPQHF. DNA for the CDR3: TGCGCCAGCAGTGATCTACAGGGAGATAGCAATCAGCCCCAGCATTTT.